This T cell receptor beta chain was recorded in a study of CD8 T cells in ankylosing spondylitis (dated by TCRdb to about 2017). For context, the study as a whole: To find TCR variants linked to disease, the study profiled T cell receptor beta repertoires in ankylosing spondylitis patients and healthy donors. In total, the full study cohort was made up of approximately 99 healthy donors and about two dozen ankylosing spondylitis patients. Peripheral blood was sampled, and synovial fluid was additionally collected from ankylosing spondylitis patients.

From a lookup of the germline V gene, CDR1 and CDR2 are LGHNA and YSLEER. The junction shows trimming of 4 bases on V and 3 bases on J, and the gene matches do not reach 7 bases of it. Measured from the cysteine to the phenylalanine, the CDR3 is 15 residues long. Just CDR3 DNA is preserved here, 45 bases in frame from base 1. Instrument on record: Illumina HiSeq 2500. Quantitative 5'-RACE with molecular barcodes was used to prepare TCR beta libraries. The authors' pipeline ran thus. Disease-linked TCR variants were identified with a new computational method built on a probabilistic model of VDJ rearrangement. In TCRdb, the public reads were trimmed at Q25 with fastp and aligned with MiXCR, with productive beta chains retained. Rows with one shared CDR3 protein collapse into an entry with the most common genes and DNA. The V and J calls follow TCRdb's processing rather than the paper's. The sample yields a few hundred thousand distinct CDR3 sequences; approximately 20% were counted once. About 42% of the sample rests with the top ten.

About this clonotype itself: This clone's antigen is unknown. No much larger clonotype is one base removed from it; base qualities were not supplied.

Points the paper makes about the study in general: A TCR beta motif made up of several highly homologous amino acid variants appeared to be characteristic of blood from ankylosing spondylitis patients. Some TCR beta motif variants had previously been reported in synovial fluid and blood of reactive arthritis patients, which suggested common disease-initiation mechanisms. Significant enrichment of the disease-linked clones was reported in matched synovial fluid samples from ankylosing spondylitis patients. A CD8+ phenotype was shown by the disease-linked clones, which were found at relatively low frequencies in peripheral blood.

Sequenced input: blood, either unsorted or a sorted T cell fraction (not recorded which). This chain is built from TRBV4-3 and TRBJ2-3; the central 7 bases match TRBD2. The sequence came from a male donor with ankylosing spondylitis. The DNA reads as follows: TGCGCCAGCAGCCCGCGGGAGATTTGGACAGATACGCAGTATTTT. This translates into CASSPREIWTDTQYF.